The clone carrying this T cell receptor (beta chain) was seen just once. Cohorts were assigned according to the clinical history that participants reported. As handled by the study authors: The authors estimated nucleated cell counts from reference gene primer amplification. Libraries were prepared by immunoSEQ multiplex PCR; TCRdb keeps only in-frame clonotypes and omits some of them. V, J and clone size are taken as reported in that table, and D and trimming were inferred from the DNA itself. Among 350,000 or so clones listed, about nine tenths were seen once. This entry is derived from a study of blood T cell repertoires in COVID-19. Study-wide context: Sources were T cells, B-cell-depleted T cells, or PBMCs; the material itself was cDNA or gDNA.

The V gene end was trimmed by 10 bases and the J gene end by 5 bases; junction bases not matched to a gene: 16. CDR1 is WNHNN, CDR2 SYGVQD, per germline (reference sequence). The CDR3 consists of 17 residues. The J gene is TRBJ2-5, the V gene TRBV10-1; TRBD2 matches 13 bases. The receptor's source is a woman aged 25 to 39 who had been exposed to COVID-19. Sequenced: PBMCs or T cells enriched from blood (not recorded which). The CDR3, as DNA: TGCGCCACCTCGGGCCTGACTAGCGGGAGGCGGGGGGAGACCCAGTACTTC. Translated, it gives CATSGLTSGRRGETQYF.